Below are 22 T cell receptor beta chains sequenced from a single sample in a study of blood T cell repertoires in COVID-19. Sequenced by immunoSEQ multiplex PCR; TCRdb stores in-frame clones only, minus some. The profile shows some 140,000 clones, roughly 84% of them singletons. The sequencing sample was made of peripheral blood. The receptors were gathered from a man in his fifties or sixties with COVID-19, enrolled during active disease.

This chain uses TRBV6-2 or TRBV6-3 with TRBJ2-7, with 10 bases identical to TRBD2. Germline loops: CDR1 MNHEY, CDR2 SVGEGT. V trimming: 6 bases; J trimming: 2 bases; junction bases outside the gene matches: 10. This CDR3 is built from 16 residues. CDR3 amino acids: CASSPNTSGNPYEQYF. The CDR3 nucleotides are TGTGCCAGCAGCCCGAATACTAGCGGGAACCCCTACGAGCAGTACTTC.

The rearrangement uses TRBV25-1 and TRBJ1-1; no definite D call. Germline-derived CDR1 and CDR2 are MGHDK and SYGVNS. CDR3 size: 14 residues. V lost 3 bases and J 0 bases, leaving 8 bases between the germline ends. This CDR3 reads CASSEHSLNTEAFF. The CDR3 DNA is TGTGCCAGCAGTGAGCACAGCCTGAACACTGAAGCTTTCTTT.

Remarks on this clone: This CDR3 is also generated by other DNA sequences in the sample. The V call is TRBV25-1, the J call TRBJ1-4, with a possible D match to TRBD1 (5 bases). V lost 1 base to trimming and J lost 0 bases, with 9 bases between them. The germline CDR1 and CDR2 sequences are MGHDK and SYGVNS. The CDR3 has 16 residues. In DNA, the CDR3 is TGTGCCAGCAGTGAATGGCAAGGGGCAACTAATGAAAAACTGTTTTTT. It translates to CASSEWQGATNEKLFF.

This chain links TRBV19 with TRBJ2-3, with 8 bases identical to TRBD1. Germline assignment: CDR1 LNHDA and CDR2 SQIVND (reference sequence). The CDR3 length is 14 residues. V lost 10 bases to trimming and J lost 2 bases; unmatched junction nucleotides: 8. CDR3 DNA: TGTGCCACTCAGGGGGGACAGGTCACAGATACGCAGTATTTT. Its protein is CATQGGQVTDTQYF.

The chain is built from TRBV6-1 and TRBJ1-4, with D possibly being TRBD1 (6 bases). Germline-derived CDR1 and CDR2 are MNHNS and SASEGT. The CDR3 has 15 residues. V was pared by 2 bases and J by 4 bases, with 11 bases between. The CDR3 DNA reads as TGTGCCAGCAGTGAAACTACAGGGAATAATGAAAAACTGTTTTTT. Protein sequence: CASSETTGNNEKLFF.

The V gene is TRBV5-1, the J gene TRBJ1-1; 7 nucleotides line up with TRBD1. Germline V gene lookup returns CDR1 SGHRS and CDR2 YFSETQ. Trimming removed 2 bases from V and 3 bases from J; junction bases left unmatched: 10. This CDR3 has 16 residues. The CDR3 bases are TGCGCCAGCAGCTTAGGATTCGGGACAGAAGACACTGAAGCTTTCTTT. Residues: CASSLGFGTEDTEAFF.

The chain links TRBV2 to TRBJ1-1; TRBD1 agrees at 7 bases. Per the germline V gene, CDR1 is SNHLY and CDR2 is FYNNEI. This CDR3 is 13 amino acids long. Trimming removed 6 bases from V and 5 bases from J; junction bases left unmatched: 6. CDR3 sequence reads: CASRQGVWTEAFF. In DNA form, the CDR3 reads TGTGCCAGCAGGCAGGGGGTTTGGACTGAAGCTTTCTTT.

V usage is TRBV29-1 and J usage is TRBJ1-1, with D hard to call. V was trimmed by 5 bases and J by 4 bases, leaving 14 bases between them. The CDR3 length is 13 residues. The germline gives CDR1 SQVTM, CDR2 ANQGSEA. The DNA for the CDR3 is TGCAGCGTTACACCACACGGGATCACTGAAGCTTTCTTT. Its protein product is CSVTPHGITEAFF. Complete variable domain (other parts from reference TRBV29-1 and TRBJ1-1): SAVISQKPSRDICQRGTSLTIQCQVDSQVTMMFWYRQQPGQSLTLIATANQGSEATYESGFVIDKFPISRPNLTFSTLTVSNMSPEDSSIYLCSVTPHGITEAFFGQGTRLTVV.

This chain joins TRBV2 and TRBJ2-7; possible D gene TRBD1, 6 bases. Trimming removed 4 bases from V and 6 bases from J, with 10 bases in between. CDR1 and CDR2 (germline): SNHLY, FYNNEI. The CDR3 extends over 12 amino acids. CDR3 DNA: TGTGCCAGCAGTGGGACAGTTAGCGAGCAGTACTTC. Protein sequence: CASSGTVSEQYF.

The chain carries TRBV18 and TRBJ2-1; D is perhaps TRBD1 (5 bases). This CDR3 is 16 amino acids long. CDR1 is KGHSH and CDR2 is LQKENI in the germline V gene. The V end was cut by 0 bases, the J end by 4 bases, with 13 bases between. The DNA for the CDR3 is TGTGCCAGCTCACCACCGGTCGCAGGGCGATACAATGAGCAGTTCTTC. Its translation: CASSPPVAGRYNEQFF.

V usage is TRBV5-8 and J usage is TRBJ1-4; TRBD1 agrees at 9 bases. The J segment lost 7 bases and the V segment lost 4 bases, leaving 8 bases of the junction unmatched. Germline CDR1 SGHTS, CDR2 YDEGEE. The CDR3 is made up of 15 amino acids. CDR3 nucleotides: TGTGCCAGCAGCCCCTCGGGACAGGGCCGTGAAAAACTGTTTTTT. Amino acid sequence: CASSPSGQGREKLFF. Together with reference TRBV5-8 and TRBJ1-4, the CDR3 gives the full variable domain: EAGVTQSPTHLIKTRGQQATLRCSPISGHTSVYWYQQALGLGLQFLLWYDEGEERNRGNFPPRFSGRQFPNYSSELNVNALELEDSALYLCASSPSGQGREKLFFGSGTQLSVL.

This chain uses TRBV11-2 with TRBJ1-5; 8 bases match TRBD1. V was clipped by 1 base and J by 13 bases; unmatched bases: 6. The CDR3 totals 13 residues. CDR1 is SGHAT, CDR2 FQNNGV, per germline. CDR3 protein: CASSLAGQAPQHF. CDR3 sequence (DNA): TGTGCCAGCAGCTTAGCGGGACAGGCCCCTCAGCATTTT.

The rearrangement joins TRBV7-8 to TRBJ2-7; 16 nucleotides agree with TRBD2. The germline V gene encodes CDR1 SGHVS and CDR2 FQNEAQ. J was trimmed by 5 bases and V by 4 bases; bases with no gene match: 5. CDR3 length: 16 amino acids. The CDR3 nucleotides read TGTGCCAGCAGCTCCGGGACTAGCGGGGGGGCCGACGAGCAGTACTTC. Its protein is CASSSGTSGGADEQYF.

The V gene is TRBV3-1 (or the pseudogene TRBV3-2), the J gene TRBJ2-1; 8 bases map to TRBD1. Losses at the gene ends were 4 bases for V and 6 bases for J; bases not matched to a gene: 8. Germline V gene lookup returns CDR1 LGHDT and CDR2 YNNKEL (reference sequence). This CDR3 is 15 amino acids long. The CDR3 nucleotides are TGTGCCAGCAGCCTCCCACGGACAGGGCTCAATGAGCAGTTCTTC. Its protein is CASSLPRTGLNEQFF.

Only a few counts were recorded for this clone. This chain uses TRBV7-3 with TRBJ2-1; weak D call: TRBD1 (6 bases). The germline CDR1 and CDR2 sequences are SGHTA and FQGTGA. The CDR3 is 14 residues long. The V end was cut by 0 bases, the J end by 6 bases, with 9 bases between. The CDR3 is CASSLTQGGNEQFF. CDR3 sequence (DNA): TGTGCCAGCAGCTTAACACAGGGCGGCAATGAGCAGTTCTTC.

The chain is built from TRBV19 and TRBJ2-5; 11 nucleotides agree with TRBD2. This CDR3 is built from 17 residues. CDR1 and CDR2 (germline): LNHDA, SQIVND (reference sequence). Trimming at V came to 3 bases and at J to 1 base, leaving 7 bases not matched to a gene. CDR3 in DNA: TGTGCCAGTAGTATCTCTAGCGGGAGGCCTCTCCAAGAGACCCAGTACTTC. It encodes CASSISSGRPLQETQYF. Drawing the rest from reference TRBV19 and TRBJ2-5, the complete variable domain is DGGITQSPKYLFRKEGQNVTLSCEQNLNHDAMYWYRQDPGQGLRLIYYSQIVNDFQKGDIAEGYSVSREKKESFPLTVTSAQKNPTAFYLCASSISSGRPLQETQYFGPGTRLLVL.

This chain joins TRBV4-3 and TRBJ1-6; D might be TRBD1 (6 bases). Germline assignment: CDR1 LGHNA and CDR2 YSLEER. Trimming took off 1 base at V and 6 bases at J, with 10 bases between the two ends. The CDR3 runs to 15 residues. In nucleotides, the CDR3 is TGCGCCAGCAGCCAAGGACAGGCCCTTAATTCACCCCTCCACTTT. Translating gives CASSQGQALNSPLHF.

The chain employs TRBV7-9 and TRBJ2-1; 9 nucleotides match TRBD2. The CDR3 has 15 amino acids. Germline CDR1 SEHNR, CDR2 FQNEAQ (reference sequence). V lost 1 base and J lost 9; bases outside the gene matches: 7. The CDR3 bases are TGTGCCAGCAGCTTAGGGCTAGCGGGAACGGGTGAGCAGTTCTTC. It yields the protein CASSLGLAGTGEQFF.

CDR3 protein: CASSSTGVNTEAFF. The CDR3 region has the DNA TGTGCCAGCAGCTCCACAGGGGTGAACACTGAAGCTTTCTTT. This chain links TRBV7-2 with TRBJ1-1, with 7 bases that match TRBD1. This CDR3 is 14 amino acids long. Germline CDR1 is SGHTA and CDR2 is FQGNSA. Germline trimming cut 4 bases from V and 0 bases from J; bases unmatched to any gene: 2.

The V call is TRBV3-1 (or the pseudogene TRBV3-2), the J call TRBJ2-4; no clear D. The V end lost 4 bases, the J end lost 4 bases, and 8 bases lay between the germline ends. CDR1 is LGHDT, CDR2 YNNKEL, per germline (reference sequence). This CDR3 is built from 13 residues. The CDR3 here is CASSPRVKNIQYF. In nucleotides, the CDR3 is TGTGCCAGCAGCCCCCGGGTTAAAAACATTCAGTACTTC.

The chain recombines TRBV15 with TRBJ2-1, with D maybe TRBD2 (5 bases). Germline V lookup: CDR1 LNHNV, CDR2 YYDKDF (reference sequence). The CDR3 spans 14 residues. The V gene lost 0 bases and the J gene lost 7 bases, with 10 bases spanning the gap. DNA for the CDR3: TGTGCCACCAGCAGAGACCATGGACTTAATGAGCAGTTCTTC. Amino acid sequence: CATSRDHGLNEQFF. Filled out from reference TRBV15 and TRBJ2-1, the complete variable domain reads DAMVIQNPRYQVTQFGKPVTLSCSQTLNHNVMYWYQQKSSQAPKLLFHYYDKDFNNEADTPDNFQSRRPNTSFCFLDIRSPGLGDTAMYLCATSRDHGLNEQFFGPGTRLTVL.

This sequence joins TRBV7-9 and TRBJ2-3; 7 positions match TRBD2. The CDR3 loop spans 16 amino acids. Looked up from germline, CDR1 is SEHNR and CDR2 is FQNEAQ (reference sequence). V dropped 1 base and J dropped 2; count of bases not matched to a gene: 6. The CDR3 nucleotides read TGTGCCAGCAGCTTAGAACCAGCGGGAAACACAGATACGCAGTATTTT. The encoded protein is CASSLEPAGNTDTQYF.